This T cell receptor beta chain was sequenced in a study of blood T cell repertoires in COVID-19. Losses at the gene ends were 7 bases for V and 4 bases for J; bases not matched to a gene: 12. The CDR3 sequence is 16 residues long. CDR1 is ENHRY and CDR2 is SYGVKD in the germline V gene. Clones were read by immunoSEQ multiplex PCR, and TCRdb kept only the in-frame ones, dropping some. The data show 100,000 or so clones, 82% seen once. This clonotype was obtained from a woman older than 75 with acute or convalescent COVID-19. What was sequenced was peripheral blood. V and J are TRBV10-3 and TRBJ2-1; 8 nucleotides line up with TRBD2. CDR3 sequence reads: CAITEDSGKRYNEQFF. The DNA for the CDR3 is TGTGCCATCACTGAAGATAGCGGGAAACGATACAATGAGCAGTTCTTC.